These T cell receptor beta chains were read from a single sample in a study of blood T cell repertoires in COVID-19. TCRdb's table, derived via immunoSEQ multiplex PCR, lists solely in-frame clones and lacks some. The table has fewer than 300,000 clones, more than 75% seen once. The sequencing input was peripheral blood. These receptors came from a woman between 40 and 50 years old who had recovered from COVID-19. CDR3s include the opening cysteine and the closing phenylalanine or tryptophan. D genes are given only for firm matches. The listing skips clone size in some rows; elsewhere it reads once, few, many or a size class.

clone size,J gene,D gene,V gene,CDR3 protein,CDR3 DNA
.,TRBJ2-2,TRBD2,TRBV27,CASTAGGPGRVGTGELFF,TGTGCCAGCACGGCGGGAGGGCCCGGCCGGGTGGGCACCGGGGAGCTGTTTTTT
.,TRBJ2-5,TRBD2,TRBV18,CASSPRTSGPQETQYF,TGTGCCAGCTCACCACGGACTAGCGGTCCCCAAGAGACCCAGTACTTC
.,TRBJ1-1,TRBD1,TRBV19,CASSMAGQTEAFF,TGTGCCAGTAGTATGGCGGGACAGACTGAAGCTTTCTTT
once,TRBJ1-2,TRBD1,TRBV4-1,CASSPVGQARQSYGYTF,TGCGCCAGCAGCCCCGTAGGACAGGCCCGCCAGTCGTATGGCTACACCTTC
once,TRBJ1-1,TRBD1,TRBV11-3,CASSPGGRGGPEAFF,TGTGCCAGCAGCCCAGGGGGCAGGGGAGGACCTGAAGCTTTCTTT
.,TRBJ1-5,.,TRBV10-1,CASRDILRQTPSNQPQHF,TGCGCCAGCAGGGATATACTACGACAGACTCCTAGCAATCAGCCCCAGCATTTT
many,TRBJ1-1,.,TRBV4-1,CASSQVQGMGTEAFF,TGCGCCAGCAGCCAGGTCCAGGGGATGGGCACTGAAGCTTTCTTT
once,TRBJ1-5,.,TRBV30,CAWSGADNQPQHF,TGTGCCTGGAGTGGGGCAGATAATCAGCCCCAGCATTTT
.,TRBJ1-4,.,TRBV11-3,CASSLGGGAVNEKLFF,TGTGCCAGCAGCTTAGGAGGCGGCGCAGTTAATGAAAAACTGTTTTTT
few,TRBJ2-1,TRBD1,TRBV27,CASSLRDRPYNEQFF,TGTGCCAGCAGTTTGCGGGACAGGCCTTACAATGAGCAGTTCTTC
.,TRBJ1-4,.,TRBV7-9,CASSPPGLLTEKLFF,TGTGCCAGCAGCCCACCGGGACTATTAACTGAAAAACTGTTTTTT
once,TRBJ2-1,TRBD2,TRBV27,CASSDGTSGHNEQFF,TGTGCCAGCAGTGACGGGACTAGTGGGCACAATGAGCAGTTCTTC
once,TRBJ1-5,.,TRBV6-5,CASSPTGSGNQPQHF,TGTGCCAGCAGCCCCACAGGGTCGGGCAATCAGCCCCAGCATTTT
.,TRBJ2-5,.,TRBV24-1,CATSDPWQGAGTQYF,TGTGCCACCAGTGATCCATGGCAGGGAGCGGGGACCCAGTACTTC
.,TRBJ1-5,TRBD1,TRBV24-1,CATSAPGGSNQPQHF,TGTGCCACCAGTGCCCCAGGGGGTAGCAATCAGCCCCAGCATTTT
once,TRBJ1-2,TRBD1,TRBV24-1,CATSGRDRVGGYTF,TGTGCCACCAGTGGGAGGGACAGGGTTGGTGGCTACACCTTC
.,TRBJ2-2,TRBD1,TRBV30,CAWSGQGDTGELFF,TGTGCCTGGAGTGGGCAGGGGGACACCGGGGAGCTGTTTTTT
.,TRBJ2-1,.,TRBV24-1,CATSDLQGKSRRYNEQFF,TGTGCCACCAGTGATTTGCAGGGGAAATCACGGCGCTACAATGAGCAGTTCTTC
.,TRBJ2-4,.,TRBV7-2,CASSLGGQRMGGNIQYF,TGTGCCAGCAGCTTAGGCGGCCAACGGATGGGGGGAAACATTCAGTACTTC
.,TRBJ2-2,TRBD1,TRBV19,CATRGTGAYTGELFF,TGTGCCACACGGGGTACAGGGGCCTACACCGGGGAGCTGTTTTTT
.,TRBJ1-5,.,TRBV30,CAWSPGGTAGADQPQHF,TGTGCCTGGAGTCCGGGGGGGACCGCGGGGGCTGATCAGCCCCAGCATTTT
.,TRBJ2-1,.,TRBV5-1,CASSLGWRGPNNEQFF,TGCGCCAGCAGCTTGGGGTGGAGGGGGCCCAACAATGAGCAGTTCTTC
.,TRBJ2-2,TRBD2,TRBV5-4,CASSPGGRAPNTGELFF,TGTGCCAGCAGCCCGGGCGGGAGGGCCCCGAACACCGGGGAGCTGTTTTTT
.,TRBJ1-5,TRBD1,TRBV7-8,CASSPTTGTYSNQPQHF,TGTGCCAGCAGCCCAACGACAGGGACTTATAGCAATCAGCCCCAGCATTTT
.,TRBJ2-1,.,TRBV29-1,CSVGGSATQQFF,TGCAGCGTTGGGGGTAGCGCTACCCAGCAGTTCTTC
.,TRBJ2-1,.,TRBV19,CASSTGGWAYNEQFF,TGTGCCAGTAGTACCGGGGGTTGGGCCTACAATGAGCAGTTCTTC